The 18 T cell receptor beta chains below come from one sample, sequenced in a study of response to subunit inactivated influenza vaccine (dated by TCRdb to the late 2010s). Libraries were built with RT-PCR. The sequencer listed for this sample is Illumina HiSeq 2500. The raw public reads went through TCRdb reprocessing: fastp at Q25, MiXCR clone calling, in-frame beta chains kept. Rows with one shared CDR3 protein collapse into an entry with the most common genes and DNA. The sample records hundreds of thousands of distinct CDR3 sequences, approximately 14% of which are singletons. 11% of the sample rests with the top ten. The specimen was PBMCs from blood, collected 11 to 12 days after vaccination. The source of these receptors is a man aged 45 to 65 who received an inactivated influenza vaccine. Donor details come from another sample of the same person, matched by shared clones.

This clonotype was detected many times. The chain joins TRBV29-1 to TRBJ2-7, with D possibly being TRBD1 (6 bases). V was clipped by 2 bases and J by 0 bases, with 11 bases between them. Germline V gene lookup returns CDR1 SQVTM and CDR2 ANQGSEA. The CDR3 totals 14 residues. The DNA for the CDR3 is TGCAGCGTTGAAACGAGGGGGAGCTCCTACGAGCAGTACTTC. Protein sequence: CSVETRGSSYEQYF.

CDR3 in amino acids: CASSRKGTGTFLTDTQYF. The CDR3 nucleotides are TGTGCCAGCAGCCGAAAAGGAACAGGGACTTTTCTGACAGATACGCAGTATTTT. This chain connects TRBV4-2 to TRBJ2-3; possibly TRBD1 or TRBD2 for D (6 bases each). This CDR3 has 18 amino acids. The ends were cut back, 4 bases at V and 3 bases at J, with 23 bases in the middle. In germline, CDR1 is LGHNA, CDR2 YNFKEQ.

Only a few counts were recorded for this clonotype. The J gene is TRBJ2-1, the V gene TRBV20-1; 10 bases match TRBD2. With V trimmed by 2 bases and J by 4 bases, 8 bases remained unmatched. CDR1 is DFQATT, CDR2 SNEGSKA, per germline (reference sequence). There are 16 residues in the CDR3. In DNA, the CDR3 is TGCAGTGCTAGACCTACAGGACTAGCGGTGTACAATGAGCAGTTCTTC. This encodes CSARPTGLAVYNEQFF.

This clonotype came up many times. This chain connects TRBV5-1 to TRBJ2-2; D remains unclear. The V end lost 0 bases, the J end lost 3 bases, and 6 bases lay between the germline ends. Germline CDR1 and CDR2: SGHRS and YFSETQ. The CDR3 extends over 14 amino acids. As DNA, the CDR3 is TGCGCCAGCAGCTTGGCACAGTACACCGGGGAGCTGTTTTTT. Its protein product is CASSLAQYTGELFF. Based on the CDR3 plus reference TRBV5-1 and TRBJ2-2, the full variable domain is KAGVTQTPRYLIKTRGQQVTLSCSPISGHRSVSWYQQTPGQGLQFLFEYFSETQRNKGNFPGRFSGRQFSNSRSEMNVSTLELGDSALYLCASSLAQYTGELFFGEGSRLTVL.

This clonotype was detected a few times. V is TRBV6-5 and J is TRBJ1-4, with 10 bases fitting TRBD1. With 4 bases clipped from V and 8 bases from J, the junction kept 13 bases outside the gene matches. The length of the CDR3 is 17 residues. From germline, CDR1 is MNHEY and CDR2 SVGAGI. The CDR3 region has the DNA TGTGCCAGCAGTTCCATATGGGACAGGGGTTTGAGAGAAAAACTGTTTTTT. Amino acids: CASSSIWDRGLREKLFF.

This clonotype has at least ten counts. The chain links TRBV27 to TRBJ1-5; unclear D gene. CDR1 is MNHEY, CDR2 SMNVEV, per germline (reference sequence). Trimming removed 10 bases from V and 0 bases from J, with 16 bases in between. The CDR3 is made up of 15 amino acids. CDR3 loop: CATQRVRDSNQPQHF. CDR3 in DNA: TGTGCCACCCAACGCGTTAGGGATAGCAATCAGCCCCAGCATTTT.

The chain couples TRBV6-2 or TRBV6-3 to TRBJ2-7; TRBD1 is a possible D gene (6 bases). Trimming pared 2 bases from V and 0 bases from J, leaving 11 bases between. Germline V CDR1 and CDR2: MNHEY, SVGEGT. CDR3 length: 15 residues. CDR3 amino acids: CASSYGQFSSYEQYF. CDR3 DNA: TGTGCCAGCAGTTACGGACAGTTCAGCTCCTACGAGCAGTACTTC.

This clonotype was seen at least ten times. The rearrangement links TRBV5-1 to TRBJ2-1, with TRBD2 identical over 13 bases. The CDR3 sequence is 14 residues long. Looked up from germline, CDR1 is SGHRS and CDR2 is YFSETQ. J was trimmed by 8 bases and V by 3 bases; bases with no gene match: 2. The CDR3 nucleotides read TGCGCCAGCAGCTACGGGACTAGCGGGGATGAGCAGTTCTTC. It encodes CASSYGTSGDEQFF.

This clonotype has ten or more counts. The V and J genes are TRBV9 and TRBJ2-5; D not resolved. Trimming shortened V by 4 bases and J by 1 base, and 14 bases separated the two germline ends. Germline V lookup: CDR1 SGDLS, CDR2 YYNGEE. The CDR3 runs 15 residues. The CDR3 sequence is CASSYSTGSQETQYF. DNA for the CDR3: TGTGCCAGCAGCTATTCGACTGGCAGCCAAGAGACCCAGTACTTC.

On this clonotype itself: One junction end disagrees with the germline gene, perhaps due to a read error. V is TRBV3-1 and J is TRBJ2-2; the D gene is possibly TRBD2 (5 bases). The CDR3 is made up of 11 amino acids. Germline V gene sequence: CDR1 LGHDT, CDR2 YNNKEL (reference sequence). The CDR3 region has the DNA TGTGCCAGCAGCCACCACCGGGATCTGTTTTTT. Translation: CASSHHRDLFF.

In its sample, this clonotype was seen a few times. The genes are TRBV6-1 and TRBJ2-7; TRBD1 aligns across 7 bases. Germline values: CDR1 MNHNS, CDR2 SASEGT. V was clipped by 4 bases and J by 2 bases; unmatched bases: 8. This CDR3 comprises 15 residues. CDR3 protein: CASSGRTGLTYEQYF. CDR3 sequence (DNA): TGTGCCAGCAGTGGGAGGACAGGCCTTACCTACGAGCAGTACTTC.

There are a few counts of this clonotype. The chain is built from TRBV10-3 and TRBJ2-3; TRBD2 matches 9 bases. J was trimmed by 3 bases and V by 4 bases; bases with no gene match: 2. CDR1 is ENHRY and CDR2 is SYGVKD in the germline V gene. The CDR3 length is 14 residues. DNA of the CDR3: TGTGCCATCAGTGGGGGACTAGCAACAGATACGCAGTATTTT. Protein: CAISGGLATDTQYF.

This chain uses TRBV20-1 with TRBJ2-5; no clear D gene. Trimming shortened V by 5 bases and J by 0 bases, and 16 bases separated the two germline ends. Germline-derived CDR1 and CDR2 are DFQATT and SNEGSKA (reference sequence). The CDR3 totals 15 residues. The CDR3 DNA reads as TGCAGTGCTGAGAGGCCGACGGTGTACCAAGAGACCCAGTACTTC. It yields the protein CSAERPTVYQETQYF.

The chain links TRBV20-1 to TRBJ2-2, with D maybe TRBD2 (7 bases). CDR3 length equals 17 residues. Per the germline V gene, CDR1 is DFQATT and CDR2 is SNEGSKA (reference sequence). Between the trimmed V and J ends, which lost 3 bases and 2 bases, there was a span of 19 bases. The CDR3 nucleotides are TGCAGTGCTAGGAGCCCTTCTGGGGGGGGCAACACCGGGGAGCTGTTTTTT. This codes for CSARSPSGGGNTGELFF.

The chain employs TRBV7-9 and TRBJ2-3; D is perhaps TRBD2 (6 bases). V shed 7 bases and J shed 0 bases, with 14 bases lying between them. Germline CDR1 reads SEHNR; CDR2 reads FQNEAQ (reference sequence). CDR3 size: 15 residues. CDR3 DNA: TGTGCCAGCAAAATTACTAGCACAAGCACAGATACGCAGTATTTT. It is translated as CASKITSTSTDTQYF.

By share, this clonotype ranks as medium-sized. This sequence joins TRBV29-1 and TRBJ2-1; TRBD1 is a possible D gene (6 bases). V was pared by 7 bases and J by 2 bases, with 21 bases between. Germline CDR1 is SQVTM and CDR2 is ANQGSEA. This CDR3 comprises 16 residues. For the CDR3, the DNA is TGCAGCGCCTTACCCCCAGGGGAGTTTACCTACAATGAGCAGTTCTTC. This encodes CSALPPGEFTYNEQFF.

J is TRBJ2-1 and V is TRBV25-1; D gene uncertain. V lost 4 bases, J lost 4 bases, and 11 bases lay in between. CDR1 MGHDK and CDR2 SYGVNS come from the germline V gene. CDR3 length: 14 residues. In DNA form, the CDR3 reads TGTGCCAGCAGTGCCACGGTCCGATACAATGAGCAGTTCTTC. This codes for CASSATVRYNEQFF.

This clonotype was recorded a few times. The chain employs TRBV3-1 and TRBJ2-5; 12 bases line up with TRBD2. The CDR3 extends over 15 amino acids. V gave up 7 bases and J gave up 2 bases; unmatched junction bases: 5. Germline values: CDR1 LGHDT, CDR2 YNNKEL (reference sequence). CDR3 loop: CASTRTSGDQETQYF. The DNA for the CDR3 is TGTGCCAGCACCAGGACTAGCGGGGATCAAGAGACCCAGTACTTC.